One and the same sample provided the 5 T cell receptor beta chains below, sequenced in a study of neurological immune-mediated disorders. TCRdb used MiXCR to reprocess the 5' RACE reads, holding one entry per CDR3 protein. Of over 35,000 distinct CDR3 sequences in the sample, 2% to 3% are singletons; the top ten hold about 12%. Sequenced: PBMCs. Every receptor here comes from a man aged 25 to 40 with multiple sclerosis.

This clonotype occurred many times. This chain connects TRBV5-1 to TRBJ1-2, with D perhaps matching TRBD1 (5 bases). The CDR3 spans 15 residues. Trimming took off 4 bases at V and 8 bases at J, with 21 bases between the two ends. Germline V gives CDR1 SGHRS, CDR2 YFSETQ. CDR3 residues: CASSPEGSRSFGYTF. In nucleotides, the CDR3 is TGCGCCAGCAGCCCGGAGGGGTCTCGGTCTTTCGGCTACACCTTC.

This clonotype appeared a few times. The V call is TRBV9, the J call TRBJ1-6; possibly TRBD1 for D (5 bases). The CDR3 is made up of 17 amino acids. Germline-derived CDR1 and CDR2 are SGDLS and YYNGEE. With 3 bases removed from V and 5 bases from J, the gap between germline ends came to 18 bases. The CDR3 loop reads CASSARSGRTDNSPLHF. The DNA for the CDR3 is TGTGCCAGCAGCGCGAGATCGGGGCGTACGGATAATTCACCCCTCCACTTT.

As for this clonotype: One base away lies a much larger clone, so this may be a sequencing read error. V gene TRBV5-1 combines with J gene TRBJ2-7; 9 positions agree with TRBD1. CDR1 and CDR2 (germline): SGHRS, YFSETQ. The CDR3 contains 13 residues. With V trimmed by 4 bases and J by 6 bases, 5 bases remained unmatched. The CDR3 spells CASSRDRAGEQYV. CDR3 nucleotides: TGCGCCAGCAGCCGGGACAGGGCAGGCGAGCAGTACGTC.

This clonotype was detected ten times or more. The chain has TRBV15 and TRBJ2-1; D not resolved. CDR3 length: 14 residues. Trimming removed 1 base from V and 6 bases from J, with 10 bases in between. Germline CDR1 reads LNHNV; CDR2 reads YYDKDF (reference sequence). CDR3 in DNA: TGTGCCACCAGCAGAGTTTCACCGGGCAATGAGCAGTTCTTC. Its translation: CATSRVSPGNEQFF. The whole variable domain, remainder taken from reference TRBV15 and TRBJ2-1, is DAMVIQNPRYQVTQFGKPVTLSCSQTLNHNVMYWYQQKSSQAPKLLFHYYDKDFNNEADTPDNFQSRRPNTSFCFLDIRSPGLGDTAMYLCATSRVSPGNEQFFGPGTRLTVL.

This clonotype was picked up many times. The V gene is TRBV20-1, the J gene TRBJ2-2; 7 nucleotides agree with TRBD2. The V segment lost 5 bases and the J segment 6 bases; nucleotides outside the gene matches: 9. This CDR3 is 14 amino acids long. Germline V gives CDR1 DFQATT, CDR2 SNEGSKA (reference sequence). CDR3 sequence reads: CSAPLGGLAGELFF. DNA for the CDR3: TGCAGTGCTCCCTTGGGAGGACTAGCCGGGGAGCTGTTTTTT.